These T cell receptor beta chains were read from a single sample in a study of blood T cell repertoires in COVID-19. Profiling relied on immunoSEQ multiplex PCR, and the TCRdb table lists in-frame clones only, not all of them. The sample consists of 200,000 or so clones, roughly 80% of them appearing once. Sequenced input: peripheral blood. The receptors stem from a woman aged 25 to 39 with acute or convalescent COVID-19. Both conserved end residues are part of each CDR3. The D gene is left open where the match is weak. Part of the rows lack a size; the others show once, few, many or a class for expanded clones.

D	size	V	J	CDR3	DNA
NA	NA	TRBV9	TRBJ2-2	CASSFRQNTGELFF	TGTGCCAGCAGCTTTCGACAGAACACCGGGGAGCTGTTTTTT
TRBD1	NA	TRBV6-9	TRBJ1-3	CATKKGDRGNSGNTIYF	TGTGCCACCAAAAAAGGAGACAGGGGAAACTCTGGAAACACCATATATTTT
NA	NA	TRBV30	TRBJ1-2	CAWSPRRVGYTF	TGTGCCTGGAGCCCCAGACGGGTTGGCTACACCTTC
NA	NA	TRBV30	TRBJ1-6	CAWSAGTQGYNSPLHF	TGTGCCTGGAGTGCCGGGACTCAAGGCTATAATTCACCCCTCCACTTT
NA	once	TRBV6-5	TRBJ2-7	CASTPRGLGYEQYF	TGTGCCAGCACCCCGAGGGGACTGGGGTACGAGCAGTACTTC
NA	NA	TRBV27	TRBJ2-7	CASSQREIRYEQYF	TGTGCCAGCAGTCAGAGGGAGATTCGGTACGAGCAGTACTTC
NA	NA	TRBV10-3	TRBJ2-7	CAIRGRLSYEQYF	TGTGCCATCAGGGGCCGGCTTTCTTATGAGCAGTACTTC
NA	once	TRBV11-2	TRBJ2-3	CASSLDGGATDTQYF	TGTGCCAGCAGCTTAGATGGCGGGGCGACAGATACGCAGTATTTT
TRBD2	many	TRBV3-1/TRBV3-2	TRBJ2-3	CASSQARTSVSDTQYF	TGTGCCAGCAGCCAAGCCCGGACTAGCGTATCAGATACGCAGTATTTT
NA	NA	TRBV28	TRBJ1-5	CASSGGGDNQPQHF	TGTGCCAGCAGCGGAGGGGGGGACAATCAGCCCCAGCATTTT
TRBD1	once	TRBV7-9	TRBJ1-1	CASSPRGRRGAEAFF	TGTGCCAGCAGCCCCAGGGGGCGAAGGGGTGCTGAAGCTTTCTTT
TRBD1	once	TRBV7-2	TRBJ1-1	CASSFRQGSTEAFF	TGTGCCAGCAGCTTCAGACAGGGGAGCACTGAAGCTTTCTTT
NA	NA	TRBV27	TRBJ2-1	CASSLRSRLRQPARDQSYNEQFF	TGTGCCAGCAGTTTAAGGAGCCGTCTTCGGCAGCCCGCGAGAGACCAGAGTTACAATGAGCAGTTCTTC
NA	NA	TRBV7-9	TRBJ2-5	CASSLALADQETQYF	TGTGCCAGCAGCTTAGCGTTGGCAGACCAAGAGACCCAGTACTTC
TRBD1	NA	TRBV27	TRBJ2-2	CASGSGTGGSGELFF	TGTGCCAGCGGCTCGGGGACAGGGGGTTCCGGGGAGCTGTTTTTT
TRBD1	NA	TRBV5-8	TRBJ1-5	CASSPGTGVVGQPQHF	TGTGCCAGCAGCCCCGGGACAGGGGTTGTGGGGCAGCCCCAGCATTTT
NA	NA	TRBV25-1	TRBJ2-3	CASSEEASTDTQYF	TGTGCCAGCAGTGAAGAAGCCTCCACAGATACGCAGTATTTT
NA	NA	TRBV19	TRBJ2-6	CASSIIQGQSGANVLTF	TGTGCCAGTAGTATAATCCAGGGTCAATCTGGGGCCAACGTCCTGACTTTC
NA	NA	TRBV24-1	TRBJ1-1	CATSGPQGEDTEAFF	TGTGCCACCAGTGGTCCCCAAGGGGAGGACACTGAAGCTTTCTTT
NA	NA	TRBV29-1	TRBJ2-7	CSAANRGAGQYF	TGCAGCGCGGCGAACCGGGGGGCAGGGCAGTACTTC
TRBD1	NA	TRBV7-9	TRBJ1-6	CASSLGQGCSPLHF	TGTGCCAGCAGTTTGGGACAGGGCTGTTCACCCCTCCACTTT
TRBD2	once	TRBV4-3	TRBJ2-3	CASSQTEGLAGGDTQYF	TGCGCCAGCAGCCAGACCGAGGGACTAGCGGGAGGTGATACGCAGTATTTT
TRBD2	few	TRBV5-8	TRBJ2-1	CASSLLLAGNNEQFF	TGTGCCAGCAGCTTGTTACTAGCGGGGAACAATGAGCAGTTCTTC
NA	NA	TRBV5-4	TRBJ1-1	CASSSTQDTEAFF	TGTGCCAGCAGCTCCACCCAGGACACTGAAGCTTTCTTT
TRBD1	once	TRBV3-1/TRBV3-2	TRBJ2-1	CASSQDITGGNEQFF	TGTGCCAGCAGCCAAGATATTACAGGGGGCAATGAGCAGTTCTTC
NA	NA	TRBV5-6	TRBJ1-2	CASSQTGWSLSGYTF	TGTGCCAGCAGCCAGACAGGTTGGTCTTTGAGTGGCTACACCTTC
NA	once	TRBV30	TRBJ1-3	CAWSLGDSGNTIYF	TGTGCCTGGAGCCTAGGAGATTCTGGAAACACCATATATTTT
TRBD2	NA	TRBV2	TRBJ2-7	CASKETSGRAYEQYF	TGTGCCAGCAAGGAGACTAGCGGGAGGGCCTACGAGCAGTACTTC
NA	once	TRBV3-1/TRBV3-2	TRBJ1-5	CASSQGQYNQPQHF	TGTGCCAGCAGCCAAGGACAGTACAATCAGCCCCAGCATTTT